These 12 T cell receptor beta chains share one sample of origin, sequenced in a study of T cells in Graves' hyperthyroidism and ophthalmopathy. TCR beta CDR3 regions were amplified from RNA. A set of HTBI primers served as the primers for a first-round RT-PCR of the TCR CDR3. One entry per CDR3 protein results from TCRdb running MiXCR on the multiplex PCR reads. The table records 500,000 to 550,000 distinct CDR3 sequences, roughly 21% of them present only once. The specimen was blood. The receptors here all came from a man aged 40-49 years with Graves' ophthalmopathy.

The genes are TRBV6-9 and TRBJ1-6; perhaps TRBD1 as D (6 bases). Germline V gene lookup returns CDR1 MNHGY and CDR2 SVAAGI. Trimming removed 3 bases at V and 9 bases at J, with 12 bases between. The CDR3 is made up of 14 amino acids. CDR3 in amino acids: CASSYGQSGSPLHF. The CDR3 nucleotides are TGTGCCAGCAGTTACGGACAGTCGGGTTCACCCCTCCACTTT.

This clonotype turned up a few times. DNA of the CDR3: TGTGCCATCAGTGATAGGGCAGACTACGAGCAGTACTTC. This codes for CAISDRADYEQYF. This chain connects TRBV10-3 to TRBJ2-7; D call uncertain. Germline values: CDR1 ENHRY, CDR2 SYGVKD. CDR3 length: 13 residues. The V end lost 3 bases, the J end lost 3 bases, and 9 bases lay between the germline ends.

This clonotype was counted many times. The rearrangement joins TRBV2 to TRBJ2-1; D is ambiguous. The J call could be wrong; TRBJ2-7 is a better fit for the DNA end. CDR3 size: 13 residues. Per the germline V gene, CDR1 is SNHLY and CDR2 is FYNNEI. DNA of the CDR3: TGTGCCAGCAGTTACACCACCTACGATGAGCAGTACTTC. Translating it yields CASSYTTYDEQYF.

The table lists this clonotype with a few counts. The rearrangement links TRBV20-1 to TRBJ2-1, with a possible D match to TRBD1 (5 bases). The germline V and J ends were trimmed by 0 bases and 4 bases, with 13 bases remaining between them. This CDR3 contains 15 residues. Germline CDR1 reads DFQATT; CDR2 reads SNEGSKA (reference sequence). The CDR3 DNA follows: TGCAGTGCTAGAGAGTGGGGCGCGGCGTACAATGAGCAGTTCTTC. This codes for CSAREWGAAYNEQFF.

J is TRBJ2-2 and V is TRBV9, with 8 bases lining up with TRBD1. The germline V gene encodes CDR1 SGDLS and CDR2 YYNGEE. Trimming at V came to 5 bases and at J to 4 bases, leaving 7 bases not matched to a gene. The CDR3 is 15 amino acids. CDR3: CASSLGTGGTGELFF. The CDR3 DNA reads TGTGCCAGCAGTCTCGGGACAGGCGGCACCGGGGAGCTGTTTTTT.

This clonotype was picked up a small number of times. The rearrangement links TRBV4-1 to TRBJ1-4; D uncertain. Germline loops: CDR1 MGHRA, CDR2 YSYEKL. V was cut by 4 bases and J by 8 bases, with 17 bases left in between. This CDR3 has 15 residues. The DNA for the CDR3 is TGCGCCAGCAGCCCCAACCTAAGATTCTCCGAAAAACTGTTTTTT. Translation: CASSPNLRFSEKLFF.

CDR3 sequence: CASGYPPTGTSPPWNEQYF. CDR3 sequence (DNA): TGTGCCAGCGGATACCCCCCTACCGGGACTAGCCCGCCGTGGAATGAGCAGTACTTC. The genes are TRBV11-2 and TRBJ2-7; the match to TRBD2 covers 9 bases. CDR1 and CDR2 from the germline V gene are SGHAT and FQNNGV. This CDR3 is 19 amino acids long. V lost 8 bases, J lost 7 bases, and 27 bases stayed unmatched.

This chain joins TRBV6-2 or TRBV6-3 and TRBJ1-6; TRBD1 agrees at 8 bases. From germline, CDR1 is MNHEY and CDR2 SVGEGT. J lost 9 bases, V lost 2 bases, and 6 bases had no gene match. The CDR3 has 15 amino acids. As DNA, the CDR3 is TGTGCCAGCAGTTACGGACAGGGTGAGGGTTCACCCCTCCACTTT. Translation gives CASSYGQGEGSPLHF.

This clonotype was seen more than once but under ten times. V gene TRBV20-1 combines with J gene TRBJ1-4; 9 bases map to TRBD1. Per the germline V gene, CDR1 is DFQATT and CDR2 is SNEGSKA (reference sequence). This CDR3 is 14 amino acids long. V lost 7 bases, J lost 6 bases, and 9 bases stayed unmatched. Here the CDR3 DNA reads TGCAGTGGGGGACAGGGTCTTCGGTATGAAAAACTGTTTTTT. Translation gives CSGGQGLRYEKLFF.

This clonotype appeared many times. The chain has TRBV7-2 and TRBJ2-5, with 9 bases aligning to TRBD2. V dropped 4 bases and J dropped 5; count of bases not matched to a gene: 8. This CDR3 comprises 15 residues. Germline-derived CDR1 and CDR2 are SGHTA and FQGNSA. CDR3 sequence: CASSSTSGTWETQYF. CDR3 nucleotide sequence: TGTGCCAGCAGCTCGACTAGCGGTACCTGGGAGACCCAGTACTTC.

Ten or more counts support this clonotype. This sequence joins TRBV12-3 or TRBV12-4 and TRBJ2-7, with D possibly being TRBD1 (5 bases). The CDR3 is made up of 15 amino acids. Trimming took off 3 bases at V and 1 base at J, with 13 bases between the two ends. The CDR3 loop is CASSLGRGLSYEQYF. The DNA of the CDR3 is TGTGCCAGCAGTTTGGGAAGGGGTTTATCCTACGAGCAGTACTTC.

Points on this clonotype: A single base separates this from a much larger clone, so it may be a read error. The chain employs TRBV11-1 and TRBJ2-1; 14 nucleotides align to TRBD2. There are 17 residues in the CDR3. V shed 7 bases, J shed 8 bases, and the junction held 13 bases outside the gene matches. Germline lookup yields CDR1 SGHAT and CDR2 FQDESV (reference sequence). CDR3 protein: CASTPTGTSGRGHEQFF. CDR3 nucleotide sequence: TGTGCCAGCACCCCTACCGGGACTAGCGGGAGAGGGCATGAGCAGTTCTTC. Drawing the rest from reference TRBV11-1 and TRBJ2-1, the complete variable domain is EAEVAQSPRYKITEKSQAVAFWCDPISGHATLYWYRQILGQGPELLVQFQDESVVDDSQLPKDRFSAERLKGVDSTLKIQPAELGDSAMYLCASTPTGTSGRGHEQFFGPGTRLTVL.